This is a list of T cell receptor beta chains from one sample in a study of OX40 agonist ivuxolimab in advanced cancers. The protocol was immunoSEQ multiplex PCR, while the TCRdb copy is restricted to in-frame clones and leaves out a portion. The sample has almost 90,000 clones; around nine tenths are singletons. The sequencing used CD4+ or CD8+ T cells sorted from blood, collected in a trial of the OX40 agonist ivuxolimab. The receptor set was obtained from an adult with an advanced solid tumor such as melanoma, head and neck, liver or kidney cancer. Both conserved end residues are trimmed from each CDR3.

V gene,CDR3 length,J gene,CDR3 protein
TRBV6-5,12,TRBJ1-2,ASSRTGGNYGYT
TRBV5-1,13,TRBJ2-7,ASSSNPGLAYEQY
TRBV7-9,14,TRBJ2-5,ASSLGQAPLRETQY
TRBV5-4,12,TRBJ2-2,ASSLDQNTGELF
TRBV7-2,10,TRBJ2-7,ASSQTTYEQY
TRBV7-9,8,TRBJ2-7,ASGTTEQY
TRBV7-2,13,TRBJ1-5,ASSFNRAGNQPQH
TRBV4-3,15,TRBJ2-7,ASSQDSGGRLSYEQY
TRBV9,11,TRBJ2-1,ASSVEQGNEQF
TRBV18,18,TRBJ1-1,ASSTRTGGGYGVSGTEAF
TRBV9,12,TRBJ2-2,ASSVVLADGELF
TRBV29-1,12,TRBJ2-1,SVVRQVSYNEQF
TRBV6-1,16,TRBJ2-5,ASSERTGTSVYQETQY
TRBV13,10,TRBJ2-7,ASSFASYEQY
TRBV5-5,13,TRBJ1-4,ASSTRDSFNEKLF
TRBV30,9,TRBJ2-3,AWGDLGTQY
TRBV10-1,12,TRBJ2-2,ASSRRENTGELF
TRBV7-7,17,TRBJ2-2,ASSLGASGGPSNTGELF
TRBV19,11,TRBJ1-4,ASNGDPPGKLF
TRBV19,11,TRBJ1-2,ASADRGEYGYT
TRBV5-1,13,TRBJ2-3,ASSLSTGGTDTQY
TRBV29-1,13,TRBJ2-1,SVEDLQGTMNEQF
TRBV5-4,14,TRBJ2-7,ASSQEGGTSRYEQY
TRBV7-9,15,TRBJ2-3,ASSEGLAVASTDTQY
TRBV30,13,TRBJ2-6,AWSYGRSGANVLT
TRBV7-2,12,TRBJ2-5,ASSFQSVARSLY
TRBV6-5,13,TRBJ2-6,ASSYSGGGANVLT
TRBV29-1,11,TRBJ1-5,SVLVGGNQPQH
TRBV25-1,12,TRBJ2-7,ASSEMGWVHEQY
TRBV4-1,14,TRBJ2-3,ASSLRLAGVTDTQY
TRBV29-1,12,TRBJ2-3,IASRTGEGDTQY
TRBV6-5,12,TRBJ2-7,ASSEGTGYYEQY
TRBV5-5,12,TRBJ2-3,ASSSRQGPDTQY
TRBV9,14,TRBJ2-7,ASSVGAGQPHYEQY
TRBV5-8,13,TRBJ1-5,ASSLGTHSNQPQH
TRBV10-3,13,TRBJ1-1,AIRRGGQLNTEAF
TRBV7-2,14,TRBJ2-2,ASSFSSGLNTGELF
TRBV7-2,14,TRBJ2-7,ASSQDVRRASYEQY
TRBV5-6,13,TRBJ1-6,ASRPRGGDNSPLH
TRBV10-1,10,TRBJ2-2,ASSDWGGELF
TRBV6-1,12,TRBJ1-4,ASSVDRGPEKLF
TRBV5-1,11,TRBJ2-4,ASRLGAKNIQY
TRBV7-2,13,TRBJ2-7,ASSPGGQGAYEQY
TRBV20-1,9,TRBJ1-2,SASGGDGYT
TRBV7-2,17,TRBJ2-2,ASSLQGTELAGRTGELF
TRBV7-2,13,TRBJ2-5,ASSPSRGRVETQY
TRBV19,13,TRBJ1-2,ASREVGGKGYGYT
TRBV29-1,12,TRBJ2-2,SVEVREVTGELF
TRBV9,11,TRBJ2-7,ASSGQGAYEQY
TRBV15,13,TRBJ1-2,ATSSGGGRSYGYT
TRBV7-2,13,TRBJ2-3,ASSVTSGRVDTQY
TRBV2,12,TRBJ1-2,ASSEARANYGYT
TRBV11-3,14,TRBJ2-2,ASSLGSRVDTGELF
TRBV19,14,TRBJ2-2,ASSPALAESTGELF
TRBV7-2,13,TRBJ2-1,ASSFSDGLHNEQF